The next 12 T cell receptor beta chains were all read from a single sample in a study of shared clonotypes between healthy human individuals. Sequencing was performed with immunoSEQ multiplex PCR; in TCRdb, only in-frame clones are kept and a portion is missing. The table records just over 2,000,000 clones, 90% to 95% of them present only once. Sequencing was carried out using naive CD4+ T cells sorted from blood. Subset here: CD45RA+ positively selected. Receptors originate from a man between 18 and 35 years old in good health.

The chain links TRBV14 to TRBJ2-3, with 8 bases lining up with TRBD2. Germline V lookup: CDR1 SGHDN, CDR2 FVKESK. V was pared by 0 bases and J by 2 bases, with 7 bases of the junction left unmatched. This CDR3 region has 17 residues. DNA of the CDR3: TGTGCCAGCAGCCAAGATCGCGGAGCGGGAGTCACAGATACGCAGTATTTT. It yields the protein CASSQDRGAGVTDTQYF.

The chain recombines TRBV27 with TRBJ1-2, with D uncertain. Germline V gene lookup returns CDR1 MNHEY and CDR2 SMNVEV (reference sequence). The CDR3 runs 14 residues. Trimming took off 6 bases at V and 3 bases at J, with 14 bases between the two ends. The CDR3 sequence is CASSYRGSDYGYTF. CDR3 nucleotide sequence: TGTGCCAGCAGCTACAGAGGGTCGGACTATGGCTACACCTTC.

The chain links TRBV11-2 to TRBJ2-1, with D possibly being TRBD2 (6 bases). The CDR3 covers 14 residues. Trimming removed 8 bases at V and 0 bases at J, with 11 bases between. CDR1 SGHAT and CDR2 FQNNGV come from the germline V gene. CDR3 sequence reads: CASGPGGSYNEQFF. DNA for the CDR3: TGTGCCAGCGGTCCCGGGGGCTCCTACAATGAGCAGTTCTTC.

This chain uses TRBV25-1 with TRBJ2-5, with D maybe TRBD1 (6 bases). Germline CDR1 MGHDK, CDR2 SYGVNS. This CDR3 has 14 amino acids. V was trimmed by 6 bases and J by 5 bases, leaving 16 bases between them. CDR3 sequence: CASSFPMGAETQYF. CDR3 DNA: TGTGCCAGCAGCTTCCCTATGGGGGCGGAGACCCAGTACTTC.

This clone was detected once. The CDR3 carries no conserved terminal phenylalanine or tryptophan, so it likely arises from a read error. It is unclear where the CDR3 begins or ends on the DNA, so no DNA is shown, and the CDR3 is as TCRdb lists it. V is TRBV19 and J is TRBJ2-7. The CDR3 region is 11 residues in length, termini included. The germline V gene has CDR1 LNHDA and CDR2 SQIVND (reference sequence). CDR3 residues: CASPNPGTGSC.

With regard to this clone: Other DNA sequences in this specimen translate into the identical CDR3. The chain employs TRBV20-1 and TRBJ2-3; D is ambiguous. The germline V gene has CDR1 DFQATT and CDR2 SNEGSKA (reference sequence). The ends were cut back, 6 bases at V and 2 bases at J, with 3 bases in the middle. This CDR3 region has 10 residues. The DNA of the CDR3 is TGCAGTGCCTCCACAGATACGCAGTATTTT. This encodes CSASTDTQYF.

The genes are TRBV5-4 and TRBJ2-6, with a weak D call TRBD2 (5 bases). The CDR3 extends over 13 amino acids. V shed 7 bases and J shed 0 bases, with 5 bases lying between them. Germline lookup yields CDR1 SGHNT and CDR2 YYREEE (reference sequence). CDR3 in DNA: TGTGCCAGCGGAGGCTCTGGGGCCAACGTCCTGACTTTC. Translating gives CASGGSGANVLTF.

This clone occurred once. The CDR3 loop is CASSGGGTSGGPGTQYF. As DNA, the CDR3 is TGTGCCAGCAGCGGGGGTGGGACGTCGGGCGGTCCGGGGACCCAGTACTTC. The chain recombines TRBV11-2 with TRBJ2-5; D might be TRBD1 or TRBD2, each matching 5 bases. Trimming cost V 5 bases and J 7 bases, with 26 bases left between them. Germline V CDR1 and CDR2: SGHAT, FQNNGV. The CDR3 runs 17 residues. The variable domain in full, completed from reference TRBV11-2 and TRBJ2-5, reads EAGVAQSPRYKIIEKRQSVAFWCNPISGHATLYWYQQILGQGPKLLIQFQNNGVVDDSQLPKDRFSAERLKGVDSTLKIQPAKLEDSAVYLCASSGGGTSGGPGTQYFGPGTRLLVL.

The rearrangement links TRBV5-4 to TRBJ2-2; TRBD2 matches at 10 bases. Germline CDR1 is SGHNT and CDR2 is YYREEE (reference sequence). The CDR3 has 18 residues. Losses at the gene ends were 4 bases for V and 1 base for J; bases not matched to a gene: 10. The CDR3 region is CASSPRPPSGRNTGELFF. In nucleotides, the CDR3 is TGTGCCAGCAGCCCACGCCCCCCTAGCGGGAGGAACACCGGGGAGCTGTTTTTT.

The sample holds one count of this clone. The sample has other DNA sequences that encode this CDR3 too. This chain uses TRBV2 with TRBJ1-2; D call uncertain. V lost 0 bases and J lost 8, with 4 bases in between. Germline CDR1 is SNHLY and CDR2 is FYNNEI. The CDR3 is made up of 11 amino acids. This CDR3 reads CASSEAGGYTF. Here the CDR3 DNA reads TGTGCCAGCAGTGAAGCGGGGGGCTACACCTTC.

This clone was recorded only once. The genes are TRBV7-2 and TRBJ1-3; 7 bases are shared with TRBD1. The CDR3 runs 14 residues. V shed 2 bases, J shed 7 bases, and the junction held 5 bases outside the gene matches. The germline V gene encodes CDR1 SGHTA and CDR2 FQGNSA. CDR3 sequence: CASSLTAQGNTIYF. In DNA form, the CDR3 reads TGTGCCAGCAGCTTAACGGCACAGGGGAACACCATATATTTT.

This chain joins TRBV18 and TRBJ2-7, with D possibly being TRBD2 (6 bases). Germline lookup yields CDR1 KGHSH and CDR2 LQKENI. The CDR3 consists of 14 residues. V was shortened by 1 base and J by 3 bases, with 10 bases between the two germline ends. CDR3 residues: CASSPRGGYYEQYF. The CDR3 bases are TGTGCCAGCTCACCACGTGGGGGGTACTACGAGCAGTACTTC. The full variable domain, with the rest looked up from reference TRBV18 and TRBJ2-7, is NAGVMQNPRHLVRRRGQEARLRCSPMKGHSHVYWYRQLPEEGLKFMVYLQKENIIDESGMPKERFSAEFPKEGPSILRIQQVVRGDSAAYFCASSPRGGYYEQYFGPGTRLTVT.